Presented here are 22 T cell receptor beta chains from one specimen sequenced in a study of T-cell memory formation after mild COVID-19. MiXCR, run by TCRdb on the 5' RACE reads, gives a single entry per CDR3 protein. This sample carries roughly 280,000 distinct CDR3 sequences, around 8% of them seen once, and the ten largest clones take around a fifth. Source material: PBMCs or a T cell subset sorted from them (not recorded which). These TCRs come from a man aged 18-30 years who had mild COVID-19 (a few samples of this study predate the infection). Cell type and time point are not known.

This clonotype was found many times. V and J are TRBV7-2 and TRBJ2-1, with a tentative D call TRBD2 (5 bases). V was clipped by 0 bases and J by 5 bases, with 14 bases between them. The V gene's germline CDR1 is SGHTA and CDR2 FQGNSA. The CDR3 has 16 residues. CDR3 coding DNA: TGTGCCAGCAGCTTAGCCCAATCGGGGTTTAACAATGAGCAGTTCTTC. It yields the protein CASSLAQSGFNNEQFF.

The CDR3 region has the DNA TGTGCCAGCTCACCCTTGGGACAGGGAAACTATGGCTACACCTTC. It yields the protein CASSPLGQGNYGYTF. The V call is TRBV18, the J call TRBJ1-2; 9 bases line up with TRBD1. The CDR3 loop spans 15 amino acids. CDR1 and CDR2 (germline): KGHSH, LQKENI. Germline trimming cut 3 bases from V and 2 bases from J; bases unmatched to any gene: 4. Complete variable domain (other parts from reference TRBV18 and TRBJ1-2): NAGVMQNPRHLVRRRGQEARLRCSPMKGHSHVYWYRQLPEEGLKFMVYLQKENIIDESGMPKERFSAEFPKEGPSILRIQQVVRGDSAAYFCASSPLGQGNYGYTFGSGTRLTVV.

A few counts support this clonotype. The rearrangement links TRBV9 to TRBJ1-1; 9 positions match TRBD1. Trimming cost V 0 bases and J 7 bases; bases outside gene matches: 4. This CDR3 is 14 amino acids long. The V gene's germline CDR1 is SGDLS and CDR2 YYNGEE. CDR3 amino acids: CASSVEQGAREAFF. CDR3 sequence (DNA): TGTGCCAGCAGCGTAGAACAGGGGGCCCGTGAAGCTTTCTTT.

This clonotype was seen repeatedly, ten times or more. The gene calls are TRBV6-5 and TRBJ1-5, with TRBD1 matching 8 bases. V shed 6 bases, J shed 1 base, and the junction held 5 bases outside the gene matches. Per germline, CDR1 MNHEY and CDR2 SVGAGI. The CDR3 is 15 residues long. In DNA, the CDR3 is TGTGCCAGCAGCCGGACAGGGACAAGCAATCAGCCCCAGCATTTT. Protein: CASSRTGTSNQPQHF.

This clonotype was seen many times. The CDR3 DNA follows: TGTGCCAGCAGATATAACCGGGACACATCTTCTGGAAACACCATATATTTT. Residues: CASRYNRDTSSGNTIYF. The chain joins TRBV7-9 to TRBJ1-3; D is possibly TRBD1 (6 bases). V was trimmed by 6 bases and J by 1 base, leaving 19 bases between them. This CDR3 is built from 17 residues. Germline CDR1 reads SEHNR; CDR2 reads FQNEAQ (reference sequence).

This chain uses TRBV6-6 with TRBJ1-6, with 7 bases lining up with TRBD1. The ends lost 10 bases at V and 7 bases at J; junction bases unmatched: 7. CDR1 is MNHNY, CDR2 SVGAGI, per germline (reference sequence). The CDR3 loop spans 13 amino acids. The CDR3 protein is CATSQGSNSPLHF. The CDR3 DNA reads TGTGCCACCTCACAGGGGTCGAATTCACCCCTCCACTTT.

In this sample, this clonotype turned up a few times. The CDR3 DNA is TGTGCCAGCAGCCCGTATGACACCGGGGAGCTGTTTTTT. Its protein is CASSPYDTGELFF. This sequence joins TRBV6-4 and TRBJ2-2, with unresolved D. The V gene's germline CDR1 is MRHNA and CDR2 SNTAGT. The length of the CDR3 is 13 residues. V lost 6 bases to trimming and J lost 3 bases, with 8 bases between them.

The V and J genes are TRBV6-2 or TRBV6-3 and TRBJ1-5; tentatively, D is TRBD1 (6 bases). Germline CDR1 reads MNHEY; CDR2 reads SVGEGT. V lost 6 bases, J lost 2 bases, and 14 bases lay in between. The CDR3 has 15 residues. The CDR3: CASRTTGTGNQPQHF. DNA of the CDR3: TGTGCCAGCAGGACAACAGGGACCGGCAATCAGCCCCAGCATTTT.

The table lists this clonotype with a few counts. V usage is TRBV9 and J usage is TRBJ2-7; 9 bases match TRBD1. CDR3 size: 15 residues. V shed 1 base, J shed 7 bases, and the junction held 9 bases outside the gene matches. Germline CDR1 and CDR2: SGDLS and YYNGEE. CDR3 residues: CASSVSGTGFKEQYF. The CDR3 DNA reads TGTGCCAGCAGCGTATCGGGGACAGGGTTTAAGGAGCAGTACTTC.

The chain recombines TRBV9 with TRBJ2-2; D perhaps matches TRBD2 (6 bases). The CDR3 has 18 residues. V lost 0 bases, J lost 3 bases, and 18 bases lay in between. CDR1 is SGDLS, CDR2 YYNGEE, per germline. The CDR3 spells CASSVGGGQGGDTGELFF. CDR3 in DNA: TGTGCCAGCAGCGTAGGAGGTGGGCAGGGAGGCGACACCGGGGAGCTGTTTTTT.

This clonotype appeared many times. V and J are TRBV15 and TRBJ2-3, with D tentatively TRBD1 (6 bases). V gave up 1 base and J gave up 6 bases, with 14 bases separating them. The CDR3 totals 15 residues. The V gene's germline CDR1 is LNHNV and CDR2 YYDKDF (reference sequence). The chain's CDR3 is CATSRVAGVRDTQYF. CDR3 sequence (DNA): TGTGCCACCAGCAGAGTGGCAGGGGTTAGGGATACGCAGTATTTT.

The chain links TRBV28 to TRBJ2-3, with a tentative D call TRBD2 (5 bases). This CDR3 has 16 amino acids. Germline V gene sequence: CDR1 MDHEN, CDR2 SYDVKM. Trimming took off 6 bases at V and 6 bases at J, with 22 bases between the two ends. CDR3 residues: CASSHSWGAGRDTQYF. In DNA form, the CDR3 reads TGTGCCAGCAGCCACTCTTGGGGAGCAGGCAGGGATACGCAGTATTTT.

The chain couples TRBV15 to TRBJ2-3, with D uncertain. There are 14 residues in the CDR3. Between the trimmed V and J ends, which lost 3 bases and 0 bases, there was a span of 7 bases. Germline CDR1 and CDR2: LNHNV and YYDKDF (reference sequence). For the CDR3, the DNA is TGTGCCACCAGCAGCTCTTCTAGCACAGATACGCAGTATTTT. It specifies CATSSSSSTDTQYF.

This clonotype turned up a few times. This chain uses TRBV24-1 with TRBJ2-2; 9 bases fit TRBD1. CDR3 length: 16 amino acids. J was trimmed by 4 bases and V by 4 bases; bases with no gene match: 6. The V gene's germline CDR1 is KGHDR and CDR2 SFDVKD. The DNA for the CDR3 is TGTGCCACCAGTGAAACCGGGACAGGGACCACCGGGGAGCTGTTTTTT. It encodes CATSETGTGTTGELFF.

The sample holds a few counts of this clonotype. The genes are TRBV6-1 and TRBJ1-5; D is uncertain. V was pared by 2 bases and J by 5 bases, with 10 bases between. This CDR3 has 14 residues. CDR1 is MNHNS, CDR2 SASEGT, per germline. Here the CDR3 DNA reads TGTGCCAGCAGTGAACTTGGGAAGGATCAGCCCCAGCATTTT. The encoded protein is CASSELGKDQPQHF.

This clonotype was picked up many times. The gene calls are TRBV18 and TRBJ2-2; D is perhaps TRBD2 (5 bases). This CDR3 has 14 amino acids. Trimming took 1 base from V and 5 from J, leaving 8 bases between them. Germline CDR1 and CDR2: KGHSH and LQKENI. CDR3 DNA sequence: TGTGCCAGCTCACCACTGGAGGTTACCGGGGAGCTGTTTTTT. Its protein is CASSPLEVTGELFF.

The J gene is TRBJ2-7, the V gene TRBV7-2; tentatively, D is TRBD1 (6 bases). V was trimmed by 5 bases and J by 3 bases, leaving 17 bases between them. There are 15 residues in the CDR3. Germline CDR1 and CDR2: SGHTA and FQGNSA. In nucleotides, the CDR3 is TGTGCCAGCAGCCCAACAGGGTCCCCCGTCTACGAGCAGTACTTC. It yields the protein CASSPTGSPVYEQYF.

This clonotype was recorded many times. The gene calls are TRBV12-3 or TRBV12-4 and TRBJ1-1; 7 positions agree with TRBD1. V was pared by 7 bases and J by 2 bases, with 7 bases of the junction left unmatched. This CDR3 is built from 14 residues. CDR3 nucleotide sequence: TGTGCCAGCAACCCCGGGACAGATAACACTGAAGCTTTCTTT. It is translated as CASNPGTDNTEAFF.

The genes are TRBV5-1 and TRBJ1-2; D is perhaps TRBD1 (5 bases). CDR1 and CDR2 (germline): SGHRS, YFSETQ. Trimming stripped 4 bases from V and 4 bases from J, with 8 bases between. The CDR3 sequence is 12 residues long. The CDR3 here is CASSDSTYGYTF. Written as DNA, the CDR3 is TGCGCCAGCAGCGACAGTACCTATGGCTACACCTTC.

This clonotype was found a few times. The V gene is TRBV21-1, the J gene TRBJ2-2; the table's D call TRBD1 went unverified against the DNA. TRBV21-1 counts as a pseudogene. The CDR3 runs 17 residues. CDR3 sequence reads: CASRTEKGGPNTGELFF. For the CDR3, the DNA is TGTGCCAGCAGGACCGAAAAAGGGGGCCCGAACACCGGGGAGCTGTTTTTT.

This clonotype was seen many times. The chain joins TRBV7-2 to TRBJ2-3, with D tentatively TRBD1 (6 bases). Germline V CDR1 and CDR2: SGHTA, FQGNSA. Trimming pared 5 bases from V and 0 bases from J, leaving 24 bases between. The CDR3 is made up of 19 amino acids. CDR3 coding DNA: TGTGCCAGCAGCAAGCTAAGTGGGACACCCCCATTTAGCACAGATACGCAGTATTTT. Protein sequence: CASSKLSGTPPFSTDTQYF.

This clonotype occurred many times. The rearrangement uses TRBV29-1 and TRBJ2-5; D not resolved. CDR3 length: 13 residues. V was trimmed by 7 bases and J by 2 bases, leaving 14 bases between them. In germline, CDR1 is SQVTM, CDR2 ANQGSEA. The CDR3 reads CSALGVEQETQYF. CDR3 nucleotides: TGCAGCGCCCTTGGGGTGGAACAAGAGACCCAGTACTTC.